This TCR beta chain was retrieved from a study of identical twins. Study-wide points: Out-of-frame beta sequences exhibited a weaker degree of excess twin sharing. Models predicted less out-of-frame TCR alpha sharing in monozygotic twins than was found.

TCRdb processed the 5' RACE reads anew with MiXCR; each CDR3 protein has one entry. The sample holds 400,000 to 500,000 distinct CDR3 sequences, about 18% seen once. With regard to this clonotype: Its matching antigen is unknown. The CDR3 ends on some other residue instead of the conserved phenylalanine or tryptophan, so this is likely a read error.

The sequence was collected from a man aged 45-60 years in good health. Sample: naive T cells sorted from blood.

CDR3 amino acids: CASSPGQGAHEQYL. The CDR3 coding sequence is TGTGCCAGCTCACCAGGGCAGGGGGCGCACGAGCAGTACCTC. This chain uses TRBV18 with TRBJ2-7; the match to TRBD1 covers 8 bases. J lost 5 bases, V lost 2 bases, and 5 bases had no gene match. This CDR3 contains 14 residues. Germline assignment: CDR1 KGHSH and CDR2 LQKENI.